This TCR beta chain was captured by sequencing in a study of T cell responses to AZD1222 COVID-19 vaccine. Whole-study results and caveats: Repertoires were obtained solely post-peak T cell response.

Some clones are missing from TCRdb's copy, which holds only in-frame ones; the method was immunoSEQ multiplex PCR. The data contain more than 95,000 clones, 89% of them singletons. Trimming took 1 base from V and 0 from J, leaving 4 bases between them. This CDR3 contains 15 residues. Germline V CDR1 and CDR2: KGHSH, LQKENI. As regards this clone: Its matching antigen is unknown.

The sequence was obtained from an adult in good health. Material: peripheral blood, obtained on day 0 of AZD1222 vaccination. The chain recombines TRBV18 with TRBJ2-6; D not certain. The CDR3 is CASSPRLSGANVLTF. CDR3 bases: TGTGCCAGCTCACCACGGCTCTCTGGGGCCAACGTCCTGACTTTC.